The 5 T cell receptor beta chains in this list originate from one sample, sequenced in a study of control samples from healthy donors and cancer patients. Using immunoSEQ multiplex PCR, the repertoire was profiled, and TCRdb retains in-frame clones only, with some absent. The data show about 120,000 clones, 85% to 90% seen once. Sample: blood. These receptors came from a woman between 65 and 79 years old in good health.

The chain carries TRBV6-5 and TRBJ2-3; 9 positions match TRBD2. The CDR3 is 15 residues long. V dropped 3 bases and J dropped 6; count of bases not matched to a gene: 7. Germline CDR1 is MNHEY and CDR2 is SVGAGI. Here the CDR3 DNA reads TGTGCCAGCAGTTATGGTAGCGGGGGATCGGATACGCAGTATTTT. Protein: CASSYGSGGSDTQYF.

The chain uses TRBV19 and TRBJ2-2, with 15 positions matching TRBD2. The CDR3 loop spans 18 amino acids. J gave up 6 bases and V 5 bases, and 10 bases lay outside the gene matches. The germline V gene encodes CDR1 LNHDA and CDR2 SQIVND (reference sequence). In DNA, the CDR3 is TGTGCCAGTAGTCGACGGACTAGCGGGGGGGTACGAGCCGGGGAGCTGTTTTTT. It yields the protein CASSRRTSGGVRAGELFF.

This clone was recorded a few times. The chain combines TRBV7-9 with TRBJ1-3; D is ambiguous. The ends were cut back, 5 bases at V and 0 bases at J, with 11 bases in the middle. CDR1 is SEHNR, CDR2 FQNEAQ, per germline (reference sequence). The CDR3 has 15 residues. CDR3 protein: CASSPRTISGNTIYF. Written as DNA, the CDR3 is TGTGCCAGCAGCCCCCGGACGATCTCTGGAAACACCATATATTTT.

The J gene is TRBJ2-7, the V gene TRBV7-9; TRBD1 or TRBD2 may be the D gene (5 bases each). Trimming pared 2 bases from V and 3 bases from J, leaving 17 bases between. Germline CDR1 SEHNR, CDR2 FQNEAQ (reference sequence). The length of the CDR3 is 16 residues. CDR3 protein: CASSLRDGMGVYEQYF. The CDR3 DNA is TGTGCCAGCAGCTTACGGGACGGGATGGGGGTCTACGAGCAGTACTTC.

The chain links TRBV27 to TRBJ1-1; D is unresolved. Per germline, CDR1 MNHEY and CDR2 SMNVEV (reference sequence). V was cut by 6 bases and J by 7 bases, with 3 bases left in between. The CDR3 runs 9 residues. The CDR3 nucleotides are TGTGCCAGCAGCTTTGAAGCTTTCTTT. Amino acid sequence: CASSFEAFF.